The 6 T cell receptor beta chains presented below share a single source sample, sequenced in a study of CD8+ T cells in alopecia areata. CD4, CD8alpha, NKG2D, NKG2ACE and other markers guided sorting of pooled cutaneous lymph node cells. RNA was isolated and reverse transcribed to cDNA, the sequencing template. Assay: immunoSEQ multiplex PCR; the TCRdb copy retains only in-frame clones and omits some. Sampling found over 250,000 clones, none seen once. Sequences were obtained from CD4+ T cells sorted from a lymph node. These receptors originate from a C3H/HeJ mouse with alopecia areata. Strain haplotype at MHC: H2-k.

Turning to this clone: Gene names are the mouse ones. The read ends 4 residues shy of where the CDR3 ends; the end is completed using the germline J gene. The sample has other DNA sequences that encode this CDR3 too. This chain joins TRBV19 and TRBJ1-2, with a weak D call TRBD1 (6 bases). CDR3 length: 14 residues. The germline V and J ends were trimmed by 2 bases and 0 bases, with 8 bases remaining between them. Germline assignment: CDR1 FNHDT and CDR2 SITEND (reference sequence). This chain's CDR3 is CASSIRGPNSDYTF. The part of the CDR3 DNA that was read is TGTGCCAGCAGTATCAGGGGTCCAAACTCC.

Only a few counts were recorded for this clone. Gene names follow the mouse nomenclature. The read falls 4 residues short of the CDR3 end, and the missing part is taken from the germline J gene. The genes are TRBV17 and TRBJ2-7; 10 nucleotides align to TRBD2. CDR3 length: 14 amino acids. CDR1 MNHDT and CDR2 YYDKIL come from the germline V gene. The CDR3 DNA, read in part, is TGTGCTAGCAGTAGTCCGGGACTGGGGTAT. Translation: CASSSPGLGY. The CDR3 reads in full as CASSSPGLGYEQYF.

To note about this clone: Gene names follow the mouse nomenclature. The sequenced fragment ends 4 residues before the CDR3 boundary, so the rest is inferred from the germline J gene. The same CDR3 arises from other DNA sequences in this sample as well. The chain links TRBV19 to TRBJ2-1, with 13 nucleotides matching TRBD2. J lost 4 bases, V lost 5 bases, and 6 bases had no gene match. Per germline, CDR1 FNHDT and CDR2 SITEND (reference sequence). CDR3 length: 16 amino acids. The CDR3 loop is CASSRTGGARYAEQFF. Partial CDR3 DNA: TGTGCCAGCAGCAGGACTGGGGGGGCGCGGTATGCT.

This clone was counted between two and nine times. Gene names and germline refer to mouse. The read comes to an end 4 residues before the CDR3 does, leaving the germline J gene to fill in the end. The chain employs TRBV5 and TRBJ2-3; TRBD2 matches 8 bases. The CDR3 covers 18 residues. Trimming removed 0 bases from V and 0 bases from J; junction bases left unmatched: 8. Looked up from germline, CDR1 is LGHNA and CDR2 is YNLKQL (reference sequence). The DNA read from the CDR3 is TGTGCCAGCAGCCAAGATCTGGGGGGCTCCTTTAGTGCAGAA. It is translated as CASSQDLGGSFSAE. The CDR3 in its entirety is CASSQDLGGSFSAETLYF.

As concerns this clone: Genes here carry mouse names. The CDR3 end lies 3 residues beyond the end of the read and is filled in from the germline J gene. The rearrangement uses TRBV19 and TRBJ1-6, with 7 bases lining up with TRBD1. TRBJ1-6 is an ORF, with its function uncertain. This CDR3 spans 15 amino acids. Germline assignment: CDR1 FNHDT and CDR2 SITEND (reference sequence). After removal of 7 bases from V and 5 bases from J, the junction contained 9 bases not matched to a gene. CDR3 DNA (partial): TGTGCCAGCGCCCGACAGGGTGGGAATAATTCGCCC. Amino acid sequence: CASARQGGNNSP. The whole CDR3 protein is CASARQGGNNSPLYF.

This clone was observed a handful of times. The gene names here belong to mouse. The missing CDR3 end, 3 residues past where the read stops, is filled in from the germline J gene. The chain carries TRBV19 and TRBJ1-6, with TRBD1 matching 9 bases. TRBJ1-6 qualifies as an ORF whose function is uncertain. There are 14 residues in the CDR3. V was pared by 7 bases and J by 1 base, with 0 bases of the junction left unmatched. CDR1 FNHDT and CDR2 SITEND come from the germline V gene (reference sequence). The CDR3 bases that were read are TGTGCCAGCGGACAGGGGTCCTATAATTCGCCC. Protein product: CASGQGSYNSP. The whole CDR3 region reads CASGQGSYNSPLYF.